This entry lists 29 T cell receptor beta chains sequenced from one sample in a study of graft-versus-host responses after intestinal transplantation. For these TCRs, the target antigens are not known. Assay: immunoSEQ multiplex PCR; the TCRdb copy retains only in-frame clones and omits some. The profile shows some 110,000 clones, approximately 93% of them singletons. This specimen was unstimulated CD8+ T cells sorted from spleen or lymph node cells, taken before transplant. These receptors were collected from a human donor who was the organ donor for an intestinal transplant.

This chain uses TRBV12-5 with TRBJ2-2; TRBD1 is a possible D gene (5 bases). Trimming stripped 7 bases from V and 5 bases from J, with 14 bases between. The germline V gene has CDR1 LGHNT and CDR2 FRNRAP. This CDR3 spans 14 amino acids. The CDR3 coding sequence is TGTGCTAGTGCCCCAAGGGCAGGGACCGGGGAGCTGTTTTTT. Amino acid sequence: CASAPRAGTGELFF. Together with reference TRBV12-5 and TRBJ2-2, the CDR3 gives the full variable domain: DARVTQTPRHKVTEMGQEVTMRCQPILGHNTVFWYRQTMMQGLELLAYFRNRAPLDDSGMPKDRFSAEMPDATLATLKIQPSEPRDSAVYFCASAPRAGTGELFFGEGSRLTVL.

This sequence joins TRBV4-1 and TRBJ2-7; D is possibly TRBD2 (6 bases). Germline-derived CDR1 and CDR2 are MGHRA and YSYEKL. There are 15 residues in the CDR3. Trimming removed 4 bases at V and 5 bases at J, with 18 bases between. The CDR3 loop reads CASSRVGGSEHEQYF. DNA for the CDR3: TGCGCCAGCAGCCGTGTCGGGGGATCGGAACACGAGCAGTACTTC.

J is TRBJ2-1 and V is TRBV6-1, with D tentatively TRBD2 (5 bases). CDR1 is MNHNS, CDR2 SASEGT, per germline. The CDR3 runs to 13 residues. V lost 0 bases, J lost 5 bases, and 5 bases lay in between. CDR3 amino acids: CASSEAGDNEQFF. CDR3 DNA: TGTGCCAGCAGTGAAGCCGGGGACAATGAGCAGTTCTTC.

This chain connects TRBV9 to TRBJ2-5; tentatively, D is TRBD2 (5 bases). The CDR3 has 15 amino acids. V was trimmed by 0 bases and J by 1 base, leaving 10 bases between them. In germline, CDR1 is SGDLS, CDR2 YYNGEE. This CDR3 is CASSVVGNFQETQYF. The DNA for the CDR3 is TGTGCCAGCAGCGTAGTCGGGAACTTCCAAGAGACCCAGTACTTC.

The chain uses TRBV6-1 and TRBJ2-4; 12 nucleotides align to TRBD2. Trimming cost V 5 bases and J 4 bases; bases outside gene matches: 3. CDR3 length: 15 residues. Per germline, CDR1 MNHNS and CDR2 SASEGT. This CDR3 is CASSPLAGGKNIQYF. CDR3 DNA: TGTGCCAGCAGTCCTCTAGCGGGAGGGAAAAACATTCAGTACTTC.

The chain carries TRBV9 and TRBJ2-7; D remains ambiguous. Germline CDR1 and CDR2: SGDLS and YYNGEE. Trimming removed 2 bases from V and 3 bases from J, with 9 bases in between. The CDR3 length is 13 residues. The CDR3 spells CASSVKVGYEQYF. CDR3 DNA: TGTGCCAGCAGCGTGAAGGTAGGCTACGAGCAGTACTTC.

The chain joins TRBV5-6 to TRBJ2-1; 9 bases map to TRBD2. Germline lookup yields CDR1 SGHDT and CDR2 YYEEEE. V was pared by 0 bases and J by 4 bases, with 8 bases of the junction left unmatched. This CDR3 is built from 17 residues. The CDR3 DNA reads as TGTGCCAGCAGCTTGGGGCCCGGACTAGCGAGGTACAATGAGCAGTTCTTC. This sequence encodes CASSLGPGLARYNEQFF.

In the case of this clone: This CDR3 is also generated by other DNA sequences in the sample. This chain joins TRBV30 and TRBJ2-7; D uncertain. V was pared by 3 bases and J by 3 bases, with 6 bases between. CDR1 and CDR2 from the germline V gene are GTSNPN and SVGIG (reference sequence). There are 11 residues in the CDR3. The chain's CDR3 is CAWSAVYEQYF. CDR3 in DNA: TGTGCCTGGAGCGCCGTCTACGAGCAGTACTTC.

V gene TRBV7-2 combines with J gene TRBJ1-6; D is unclear. The germline CDR1 and CDR2 sequences are SGHTA and FQGNSA. The CDR3 contains 16 residues. Trimming shortened V by 1 base and J by 1 base, and 8 bases separated the two germline ends. CDR3 in amino acids: CASSLDLWSYNSPLHF. CDR3 DNA: TGTGCCAGCAGCTTAGACCTGTGGTCCTATAATTCACCCCTCCACTTT. Supplemented by reference TRBV7-2 and TRBJ1-6, the full variable domain reads GAGVSQSPSNKVTEKGKDVELRCDPISGHTALYWYRQSLGQGLEFLIYFQGNSAPDKSGLPSDRFSAERTGGSVSTLTIQRTQQEDSAVYLCASSLDLWSYNSPLHFGNGTRLTVT.

The chain links TRBV27 to TRBJ1-2, with 11 bases fitting TRBD1. J lost 3 bases, V lost 6 bases, and 6 bases had no gene match. The CDR3 runs to 15 residues. Per germline, CDR1 MNHEY and CDR2 SMNVEV (reference sequence). Here the CDR3 DNA reads TGTGCCAGCAGAGGTTGGACAGGGGGCTACTATGGCTACACCTTC. Its protein is CASRGWTGGYYGYTF.

This clone was counted a few times. The chain combines TRBV5-1 with TRBJ1-1; 8 bases align to TRBD1. CDR1 is SGHRS, CDR2 YFSETQ, per germline. The CDR3 runs to 14 residues. With 4 bases clipped from V and 1 base from J, the junction kept 3 bases outside the gene matches. CDR3 protein: CASSAGTGNTEAFF. As DNA, the CDR3 is TGCGCCAGCAGCGCGGGGACAGGGAACACTGAAGCTTTCTTT.

This chain's CDR3 is CASRSSPGQGVKGEKLFF. The CDR3 nucleotides read TGTGCCAGCAGGTCATCCCCGGGACAGGGGGTCAAGGGTGAAAAACTGTTTTTT. The chain employs TRBV7-9 and TRBJ1-4; TRBD1 matches 11 bases. The CDR3 extends over 18 amino acids. Germline V gene sequence: CDR1 SEHNR, CDR2 FQNEAQ (reference sequence). Germline trimming cut 6 bases from V and 7 bases from J; bases unmatched to any gene: 16.

The chain links TRBV13 to TRBJ2-3, with 10 bases matching TRBD2. The ends lost 2 bases at V and 2 bases at J; junction bases unmatched: 4. CDR3 length: 16 amino acids. Germline-derived CDR1 and CDR2 are PRHDT and FYEKMQ (reference sequence). The DNA of the CDR3 is TGTGCCAGCAGCTTAACAACTAGCGGGGACACAGATACGCAGTATTTT. This encodes CASSLTTSGDTDTQYF.

The rearrangement joins TRBV30 to TRBJ2-7; D unclear. Trimming took 2 bases from V and 2 from J, leaving 10 bases between them. This CDR3 is 13 amino acids long. Germline V gene data show CDR1 as GTSNPN and CDR2 as SVGIG (reference sequence). CDR3 in DNA: TGTGCCTGGAGTCGCGACTGGACCTACGAGCAGTACTTC. Its protein is CAWSRDWTYEQYF.

The gene calls are TRBV6-4 and TRBJ1-2; D remains ambiguous. The germline CDR1 and CDR2 sequences are MRHNA and SNTAGT. The V end was cut by 7 bases, the J end by 9 bases, with 24 bases between. This CDR3 is built from 15 residues. The CDR3 region has the DNA TGTGCCAGCACCACACCCGACAAGGAGACCTCTCGCTACACCTTC. Amino acids: CASTTPDKETSRYTF.

This sequence joins TRBV7-6 and TRBJ2-1; D perhaps matches TRBD1 (6 bases). V lost 5 bases, J lost 8 bases, and 19 bases lay in between. CDR3 length equals 15 residues. Germline CDR1 is SGHVS and CDR2 is FNYEAQ. CDR3 bases: TGTGCCAGCAGCACAGGGACGACAAGGGCGGATGAGCAGTTCTTC. Its translation: CASSTGTTRADEQFF.

The genes are TRBV4-1 and TRBJ1-5; perhaps TRBD1 as D (5 bases). The CDR3 runs to 14 residues. V shed 4 bases and J shed 3 bases, with 10 bases lying between them. Germline values: CDR1 MGHRA, CDR2 YSYEKL. Written as DNA, the CDR3 is TGCGCCAGCAGCCCGCCAGGGTACAATCAGCCCCAGCATTTT. Translation: CASSPPGYNQPQHF.

This clone was seen a single time. V and J are TRBV4-1 and TRBJ2-7; 9 nucleotides match TRBD1. The CDR3 runs to 14 residues. The J segment lost 5 bases and the V segment lost 4 bases, leaving 6 bases of the junction unmatched. Germline CDR1 MGHRA, CDR2 YSYEKL. CDR3 in amino acids: CASSLDRGADEQYF. The CDR3 DNA reads TGCGCCAGCAGCCTCGACAGGGGGGCGGACGAGCAGTACTTC.

The genes are TRBV4-3 and TRBJ1-1, with D possibly being TRBD1 (5 bases). The CDR3 loop spans 15 amino acids. Germline loops: CDR1 LGHNA, CDR2 YSLEER. Trimming took off 1 base at V and 2 bases at J, with 11 bases between the two ends. CDR3 DNA sequence: TGCGCCAGCAGCCAAGCCCCTAGGGGTAACACTGAAGCTTTCTTT. It yields the protein CASSQAPRGNTEAFF.

This rearrangement joins TRBV7-9 to TRBJ2-2; D tentatively fits TRBD1 or TRBD2 (5 bases each). V lost 5 bases and J lost 6, with 16 bases in between. Germline V gene lookup returns CDR1 SEHNR and CDR2 FQNEAQ (reference sequence). This CDR3 has 15 amino acids. CDR3 nucleotide sequence: TGTGCCAGCAGCAGTACCGGGGCCGGCGCCGGGGAGCTGTTTTTT. As protein: CASSSTGAGAGELFF.

V is TRBV7-8 and J is TRBJ2-1; 8 bases line up with TRBD1. There are 15 residues in the CDR3. The J segment lost 6 bases and the V segment lost 2 bases, leaving 6 bases of the junction unmatched. Germline CDR1 SGHVS, CDR2 FQNEAQ. In DNA, the CDR3 is TGTGCCAGCAGCTTACCAGGGCAGGGGGCCAATGAGCAGTTCTTC. Residues: CASSLPGQGANEQFF.

The rearrangement joins TRBV28 to TRBJ1-1; perhaps TRBD1 as D (5 bases). Germline CDR1 reads MDHEN; CDR2 reads SYDVKM. This CDR3 region has 14 residues. The V end lost 5 bases, the J end lost 4 bases, and 14 bases lay between the germline ends. CDR3 coding DNA: TGTGCCAGCAGTGTAATCAGGGTTGGCACTGAAGCTTTCTTT. This translates into CASSVIRVGTEAFF.

The CDR3 nucleotides read TGTGCCTGGAGTGTGACAGGGGCTGAAGCTTTCTTT. Translating it yields CAWSVTGAEAFF. The J gene is TRBJ1-1, the V gene TRBV30; TRBD1 agrees at 8 bases. CDR3 length: 12 amino acids. Per germline, CDR1 GTSNPN and CDR2 SVGIG (reference sequence). V lost 0 bases and J lost 6; bases outside the gene matches: 0.

This chain links TRBV21-1 with TRBJ2-7; TRBD1 is the table's D call, not checked against the DNA. TRBV21-1 represents a pseudogene. The CDR3 covers 13 residues. As DNA, the CDR3 is TGTGCCAGCAGCAAGGGACACTCCTACGAGCAGTACTTC. Translation gives CASSKGHSYEQYF.

This clone was recorded only once. This chain joins TRBV6-5 and TRBJ1-5; D uncertain. V was trimmed by 2 bases and J by 2 bases, leaving 4 bases between them. Germline CDR1 MNHEY, CDR2 SVGAGI. CDR3 size: 13 residues. CDR3 sequence (DNA): TGTGCCAGCAGTTACCAGGGCAATCAGCCCCAGCATTTT. Protein sequence: CASSYQGNQPQHF.

The chain joins TRBV5-4 to TRBJ2-2; no firm D call. V dropped 1 base and J dropped 4 bases, with 2 bases sitting between them. In germline, CDR1 is SGHNT, CDR2 YYREEE (reference sequence). The CDR3 covers 12 residues. CDR3 nucleotide sequence: TGTGCCAGCAGCTTGTCCACCGGGGAGCTGTTTTTT. This gives the protein CASSLSTGELFF.

J is TRBJ2-5 and V is TRBV7-9; D is undetermined. V was trimmed by 6 bases and J by 1 base, leaving 6 bases between them. The CDR3 totals 12 residues. Germline loops: CDR1 SEHNR, CDR2 FQNEAQ (reference sequence). The CDR3 reads CASSPPQETQYF. CDR3 nucleotides: TGTGCCAGCAGTCCACCCCAAGAGACCCAGTACTTC.

CDR3 sequence reads: CASRAPRTGNTEAFF. DNA of the CDR3: TGTGCCAGCAGGGCCCCCCGGACAGGGAACACTGAAGCTTTCTTT. The chain is built from TRBV2 and TRBJ1-1; TRBD1 aligns across 7 bases. The CDR3 runs to 15 residues. After removal of 6 bases from V and 1 base from J, the junction contained 8 bases not matched to a gene. CDR1 SNHLY and CDR2 FYNNEI come from the germline V gene.

This clone was seen more than once but under ten times. The genes are TRBV21-1 and TRBJ2-7; no check of the table's D call, TRBD1, against the DNA was made. TRBV21-1 corresponds to a pseudogene. The CDR3 runs 15 residues. DNA of the CDR3: TGTGCCAGCAGCCTACACCGGACAGGGACCCACGAGCAGTACTTC. Encoded protein: CASSLHRTGTHEQYF.